One and the same sample provided the 7 T cell receptor beta chains below, sequenced in a study of cytomegalovirus exposure and HLA in healthy donors. PCR involved 60 Vbeta and 13 Jbeta primers. Sequenced by immunoSEQ multiplex PCR; TCRdb stores in-frame clones only, minus some. Counted here are 170,000 or so clones, approximately 88% occurring once; the ten biggest clones make up 0.38%. Sequencing was performed on PBMCs. These receptors originate from a boy under 10 years old in good health and CMV-seronegative.

The CDR3 nucleotides are TGTGCCAGCAGCGCGGCCGCTAGCGGGACCTACGAGCAGTACTTC. Protein sequence: CASSAAASGTYEQYF. The chain employs TRBV9 and TRBJ2-7; the match to TRBD2 covers 9 bases. Looked up from germline, CDR1 is SGDLS and CDR2 is YYNGEE. This CDR3 is 15 amino acids long. Unmatched junction bases numbered 6, after V lost 3 bases and J lost 2 bases.

V and J are TRBV28 and TRBJ1-1; D might be TRBD1 (6 bases). The CDR3 consists of 15 residues. The V and J ends lost 1 base and 4 bases respectively, with 13 bases between them. Germline V gene lookup returns CDR1 MDHEN and CDR2 SYDVKM. The CDR3 bases are TGTGCCAGCAGTTTATTTCGGGGGGCTGTCACTGAAGCTTTCTTT. It encodes CASSLFRGAVTEAFF.

The gene calls are TRBV28 and TRBJ1-2, with 9 nucleotides matching TRBD1. The CDR3 sequence is 17 residues long. V was pared by 5 bases and J by 0 bases, with 10 bases of the junction left unmatched. Per germline, CDR1 MDHEN and CDR2 SYDVKM. This CDR3 reads CASSLLHRQGANYGYTF. CDR3 coding DNA: TGTGCCAGCAGTCTACTCCATCGACAGGGGGCTAACTATGGCTACACCTTC.

The V gene is TRBV5-4, the J gene TRBJ2-3, with 8 bases lining up with TRBD1. Germline loops: CDR1 SGHNT, CDR2 YYREEE (reference sequence). The CDR3 covers 14 residues. V was pared by 4 bases and J by 1 base, with 2 bases of the junction left unmatched. CDR3 coding DNA: TGTGCCAGCAGCCCGGGACAGGGCACAGATACGCAGTATTTT. Translation gives CASSPGQGTDTQYF.

V usage is TRBV5-1 and J usage is TRBJ1-3; no reliable D call. Looked up from germline, CDR1 is SGHRS and CDR2 is YFSETQ. V dropped 1 base and J dropped 3 bases, with 11 bases sitting between them. The CDR3 sequence is 15 residues long. CDR3 residues: CASSLSWGGGNTIYF. The CDR3 bases are TGCGCCAGCAGCTTGTCTTGGGGAGGTGGAAACACCATATATTTT.

This clone was seen a few times. The chain uses TRBV5-1 and TRBJ1-1; 7 bases align to TRBD1. V shed 4 bases, J shed 7 bases, and the junction held 13 bases outside the gene matches. CDR3 length equals 15 residues. Germline-derived CDR1 and CDR2 are SGHRS and YFSETQ. The CDR3 region is CASSPHGTEINEAFF. The CDR3 coding sequence is TGCGCCAGCAGCCCACATGGGACAGAGATCAATGAAGCTTTCTTT.

This sequence joins TRBV5-1 and TRBJ2-2; maybe TRBD2 (6 bases). V dropped 6 bases and J dropped 0 bases, with 12 bases sitting between them. The CDR3 consists of 15 residues. Germline lookup yields CDR1 SGHRS and CDR2 YFSETQ. CDR3 region: CASTSGTANTGELFF. Here the CDR3 DNA reads TGCGCCAGCACCTCCGGGACTGCGAACACCGGGGAGCTGTTTTTT.